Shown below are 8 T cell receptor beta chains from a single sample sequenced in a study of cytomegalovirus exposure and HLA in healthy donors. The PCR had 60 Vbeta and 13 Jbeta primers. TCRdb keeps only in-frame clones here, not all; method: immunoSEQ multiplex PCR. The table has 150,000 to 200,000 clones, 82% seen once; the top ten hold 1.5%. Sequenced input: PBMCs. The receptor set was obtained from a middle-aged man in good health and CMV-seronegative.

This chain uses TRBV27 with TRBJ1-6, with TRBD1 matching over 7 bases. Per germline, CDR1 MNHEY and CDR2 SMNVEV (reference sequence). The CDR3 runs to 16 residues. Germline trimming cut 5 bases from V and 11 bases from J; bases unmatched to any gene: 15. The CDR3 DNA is TGTGCCAGCAGTAGAGAAACCCAGGGGGGTCGGACACCCCTCCACTTT. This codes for CASSRETQGGRTPLHF.

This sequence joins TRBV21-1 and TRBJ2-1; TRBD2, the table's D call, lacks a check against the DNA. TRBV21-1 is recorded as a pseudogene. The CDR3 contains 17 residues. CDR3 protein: CASSPRLAGLYYNEQFF. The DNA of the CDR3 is TGTGCCAGCAGCCCACGACTAGCGGGGCTTTACTACAATGAGCAGTTCTTC.

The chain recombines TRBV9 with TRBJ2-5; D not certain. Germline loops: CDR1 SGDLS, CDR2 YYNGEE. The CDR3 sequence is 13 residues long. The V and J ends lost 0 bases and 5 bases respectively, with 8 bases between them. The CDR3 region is CASSVGVSETQYF. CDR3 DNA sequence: TGTGCCAGCAGCGTAGGGGTTAGCGAGACCCAGTACTTC.

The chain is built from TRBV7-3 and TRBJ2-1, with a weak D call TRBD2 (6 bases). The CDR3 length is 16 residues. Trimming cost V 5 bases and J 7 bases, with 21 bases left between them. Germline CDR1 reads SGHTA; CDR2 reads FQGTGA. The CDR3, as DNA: TGTGCCAGCAGCCCCAGAGAAGGGCCGGGAGCTAATGAGCAGTTCTTC. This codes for CASSPREGPGANEQFF. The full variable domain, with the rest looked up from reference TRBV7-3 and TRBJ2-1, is GAGVSQTPSNKVTEKGKYVELRCDPISGHTALYWYRQSLGQGPEFLIYFQGTGAADDSGLPNDRFFAVRPEGSVSTLKIQRTERGDSAVYLCASSPREGPGANEQFFGPGTRLTVL.

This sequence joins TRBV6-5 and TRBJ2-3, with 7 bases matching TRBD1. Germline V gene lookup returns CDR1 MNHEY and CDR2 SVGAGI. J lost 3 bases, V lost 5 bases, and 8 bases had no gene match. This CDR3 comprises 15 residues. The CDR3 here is CASSLETGRTDTQYF. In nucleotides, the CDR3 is TGTGCCAGCAGTCTAGAGACAGGGCGAACAGATACGCAGTATTTT.

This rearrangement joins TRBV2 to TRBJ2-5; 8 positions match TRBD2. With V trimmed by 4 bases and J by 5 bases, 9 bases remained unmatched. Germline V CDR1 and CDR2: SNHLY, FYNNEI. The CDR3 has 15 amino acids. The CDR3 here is CASSAKAGGRETQYF. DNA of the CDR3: TGTGCCAGCAGTGCGAAGGCGGGGGGAAGGGAGACCCAGTACTTC.

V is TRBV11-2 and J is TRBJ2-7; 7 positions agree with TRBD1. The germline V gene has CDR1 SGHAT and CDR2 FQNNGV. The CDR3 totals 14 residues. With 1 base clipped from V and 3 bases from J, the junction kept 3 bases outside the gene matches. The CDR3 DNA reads TGTGCCAGCAGCTTAGGACAGGGATTCTACGAGCAGTACTTC. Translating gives CASSLGQGFYEQYF.

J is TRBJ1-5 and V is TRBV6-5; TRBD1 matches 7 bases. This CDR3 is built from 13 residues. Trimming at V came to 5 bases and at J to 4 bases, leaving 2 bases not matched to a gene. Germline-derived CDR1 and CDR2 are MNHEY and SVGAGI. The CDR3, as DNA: TGTGCCAGCAGTGAGACAGGGAATCAGCCCCAGCATTTT. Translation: CASSETGNQPQHF.